The sequence of this T cell receptor (beta chain) was determined in a study of blood T cell repertoires in COVID-19. Germline loops: CDR1 LGHDT, CDR2 YNNKEL (reference sequence). V was shortened by 0 bases and J by 7 bases, with 18 bases between the two germline ends. CDR3 size: 16 residues. Sequencing was performed with immunoSEQ multiplex PCR; in TCRdb, only in-frame clones are kept and a portion is missing. The sample comprises about 140,000 clones, 75% to 85% of which are singletons, and less than 5% rests with the top ten. The sequencing sample was made of peripheral blood. The chain is built from TRBV3-1 (or the pseudogene TRBV3-2) and TRBJ1-2, with D uncertain. This TCR was recovered from a woman of 80 years or more with acute or convalescent COVID-19. The DNA of the CDR3 is TGTGCCAGCAGCCAAGATCTTACGACCACTCGGGGTGGCTACACCTTC. This encodes CASSQDLTTTRGGYTF.